Listed here is a single T cell receptor beta chain. This entry belongs to a study of shared T cell receptors in the human thymus. Trimming cost V 3 bases and J 6 bases, with 17 bases left between them. The CDR3 totals 15 residues. The germline V gene encodes CDR1 KGHSH and CDR2 LQKENI. Only in-frame clones appear in the TCRdb table, and some are missing; sequencing was by immunoSEQ multiplex PCR. The sample yields some 720,000 clones, around 89% seen once. These data also formed part of another study, on human thymus T cells. That report adds: Thymic resections from corrective heart surgery supplied the tissue.

Sample: thymocytes. J is TRBJ2-5 and V is TRBV18; tentatively, D is TRBD2 (6 bases). This clonotype originated in a boy younger than two with a congenital heart defect. Here the CDR3 reads CASSPEGPQRKTQYF. Here the CDR3 DNA reads TGTGCCAGCTCACCGGAGGGACCCCAGAGGAAGACCCAGTACTTC.